Each of the 31 T cell receptor beta chains below was sequenced from the same sample in a study of T cell responses to AZD1222 COVID-19 vaccine (dated by TCRdb to 2020 to 2022). The label giving this sample's time point can be read as: baseline before first vaccination. Libraries were prepared through the immunoSEQ multiplex PCR assay. The clones in this table, taken by TCRdb from immuneACCESS, are in-frame only. Not every clone is retained; where verified, under half of the shortfall comes from an unresolved V gene, and the cause of the rest is unknown. For this sample there are 95,000 to 150,000 clones; approximately 90% appear just once. The biggest ten clones account for about 7.4% of the sample. Sequenced material: peripheral blood, taken on day 0 of AZD1222 vaccination. The receptors shown here come from an adult in good health.

This chain links TRBV19 with TRBJ2-3; possible D gene TRBD2, 6 bases. V lost 7 bases and J lost 3, with 14 bases in between. CDR1 is LNHDA, CDR2 SQIVND, per germline (reference sequence). This CDR3 has 14 amino acids. The chain's CDR3 is CASNLGGGTDTQYF. CDR3 DNA sequence: TGTGCCAGTAATCTGGGAGGAGGTACAGATACGCAGTATTTT.

The V and J genes are TRBV10-1 and TRBJ1-6; D might be TRBD1 (5 bases). V lost 4 bases and J lost 10, with 11 bases in between. The CDR3 consists of 13 residues. Germline V lookup: CDR1 WNHNN, CDR2 SYGVQD (reference sequence). CDR3 bases: TGCGCCAGCAGTGCGCAGGGCGAATCACCCCTCCACTTT. It yields the protein CASSAQGESPLHF.

The genes are TRBV10-2 and TRBJ2-2; D gene unclear. Trimming left V 7 bases short and J 1 base short, with 1 base between. This CDR3 comprises 11 residues. Germline V CDR1 and CDR2: WSHSY, SAAADI. CDR3 region: CASKNTGELFF. CDR3 nucleotides: TGCGCCAGCAAGAACACCGGGGAGCTGTTTTTT.

V is TRBV4-1 and J is TRBJ1-6; no reliable D call. Trimming removed 1 base at V and 8 bases at J, with 3 bases between. In germline, CDR1 is MGHRA, CDR2 YSYEKL. The CDR3 extends over 12 amino acids. The CDR3 region has the DNA TGCGCCAGCAGCCAAGCTTATTCACCCCTCCACTTT. Residues: CASSQAYSPLHF.

The rearrangement links TRBV20-1 to TRBJ2-3, with 8 bases matching TRBD2. The length of the CDR3 is 15 residues. In germline, CDR1 is DFQATT, CDR2 SNEGSKA (reference sequence). With 4 bases clipped from V and 2 bases from J, the junction kept 8 bases outside the gene matches. For the CDR3, the DNA is TGCAGTGCTAATGACGGGAGGGCCTCCACAGATACGCAGTATTTT. Amino acids: CSANDGRASTDTQYF.

The genes are TRBV5-1 and TRBJ1-1, with a weak D call TRBD1 (5 bases). Germline values: CDR1 SGHRS, CDR2 YFSETQ. The CDR3 extends over 14 amino acids. Trimming cost V 0 bases and J 3 bases, with 9 bases left between them. The CDR3 DNA sequence: TGCGCCAGCAGCTTGGCCCAGGGCTACACTGAAGCTTTCTTT. Its translation: CASSLAQGYTEAFF.

The chain joins TRBV30 to TRBJ2-1, with TRBD2 matching 7 bases. Germline V lookup: CDR1 GTSNPN, CDR2 SVGIG (reference sequence). The CDR3 is 14 amino acids. V lost 5 bases to trimming and J lost 3 bases; unmatched junction nucleotides: 7. The CDR3: CAWERGSGYNEQFF. The CDR3 DNA sequence: TGTGCCTGGGAGCGGGGATCAGGCTACAATGAGCAGTTCTTC.

This rearrangement joins TRBV5-1 to TRBJ2-1; TRBD2 matches 10 bases. With 3 bases clipped from V and 2 bases from J, the junction kept 2 bases outside the gene matches. Per germline, CDR1 SGHRS and CDR2 YFSETQ. CDR3 length: 15 residues. CDR3 loop: CASSSSGGAYNEQFF. The CDR3 DNA is TGCGCCAGCAGCTCTAGCGGGGGCGCCTACAATGAGCAGTTCTTC.

This sequence joins TRBV3-1 (or the pseudogene TRBV3-2) and TRBJ2-5, with D uncertain. The V gene's germline CDR1 is LGHDT and CDR2 YNNKEL (reference sequence). The length of the CDR3 is 12 residues. Trimming removed 1 base at V and 5 bases at J, with 5 bases between. The CDR3 loop reads CASSQGVETQYF. The DNA for the CDR3 is TGTGCCAGCAGCCAAGGGGTTGAGACCCAGTACTTC.

The chain joins TRBV27 to TRBJ1-2, with D perhaps TRBD1 (5 bases). CDR1 and CDR2 (germline): MNHEY, SMNVEV (reference sequence). This CDR3 has 13 residues. Trimming stripped 4 bases from V and 4 bases from J, with 10 bases between. In DNA form, the CDR3 reads TGTGCCAGCAGTTGGGGCAGAAGCTATGGCTACACCTTC. Its translation is CASSWGRSYGYTF.

The CDR3 DNA follows: TGTGCCAGCACCCCGGACGGCTCCTACGAGCAGTACTTC. It specifies CASTPDGSYEQYF. The rearrangement joins TRBV2 to TRBJ2-7; no reliable D call. Trimming removed 7 bases at V and 0 bases at J, with 10 bases between. Germline V lookup: CDR1 SNHLY, CDR2 FYNNEI. CDR3 length: 13 residues. Drawing the rest from reference TRBV2 and TRBJ2-7, the complete variable domain is EPEVTQTPSHQVTQMGQEVILRCVPISNHLYFYWYRQILGQKVEFLVSFYNNEISEKSEIFDDQFSVERPDGSNFTLKIRSTKLEDSAMYFCASTPDGSYEQYFGPGTRLTVT.

This clone is a singleton in its sample. This chain's CDR3 is CASGSRRGPQETQYF. CDR3 bases: TGTGCCAGCGGTTCGCGGAGAGGCCCCCAAGAGACCCAGTACTTC. The chain uses TRBV6-2 or TRBV6-3 and TRBJ2-5; D remains ambiguous. The CDR3 loop spans 15 amino acids. Looked up from germline, CDR1 is MNHEY and CDR2 is SVGEGT. Between the trimmed V and J ends, which lost 8 bases and 1 base, there was a span of 17 bases.

The chain links TRBV30 to TRBJ1-6, with a weak D call TRBD1 (5 bases). The CDR3 is 15 amino acids. Germline-derived CDR1 and CDR2 are GTSNPN and SVGIG (reference sequence). Trimming shortened V by 0 bases and J by 7 bases, and 13 bases separated the two germline ends. The CDR3 nucleotides are TGTGCCTGGAGTGTACCGGGGGGGTGGAATTCACCCCTCCACTTT. Protein product: CAWSVPGGWNSPLHF.

This chain's CDR3 is CATSRDPRTYTGELFF. DNA of the CDR3: TGTGCCACCAGCAGAGATCCACGGACTTATACCGGGGAGCTGTTTTTT. The chain carries TRBV15 and TRBJ2-2; a weak D match, TRBD2 (5 bases). The CDR3 sequence is 16 residues long. The germline V gene has CDR1 LNHNV and CDR2 YYDKDF (reference sequence). V lost 0 bases, J lost 5 bases, and 13 bases lay in between. Drawing the rest from reference TRBV15 and TRBJ2-2, the complete variable domain is DAMVIQNPRYQVTQFGKPVTLSCSQTLNHNVMYWYQQKSSQAPKLLFHYYDKDFNNEADTPDNFQSRRPNTSFCFLDIRSPGLGDTAMYLCATSRDPRTYTGELFFGEGSRLTVL.

The rearrangement joins TRBV30 to TRBJ2-7; TRBD2 aligns across 8 bases. The CDR3 sequence is 15 residues long. Per the germline V gene, CDR1 is GTSNPN and CDR2 is SVGIG (reference sequence). The ends lost 5 bases at V and 1 base at J; junction bases unmatched: 10. The CDR3 DNA reads as TGTGCCTGGGATCGGGGGTTAGCGGGGTCCTACGAGCAGTACTTC. It codes for CAWDRGLAGSYEQYF.

This chain links TRBV10-3 with TRBJ2-1; TRBD2 is a possible D gene (7 bases). This CDR3 region has 13 residues. Trimming took off 4 bases at V and 8 bases at J, with 12 bases between the two ends. Germline V gene lookup returns CDR1 ENHRY and CDR2 SYGVKD. The CDR3 spells CAISGQGRDEQFF. CDR3 sequence (DNA): TGTGCCATCAGTGGTCAGGGGAGGGATGAGCAGTTCTTC.

The chain employs TRBV30 and TRBJ1-1, with D unclear. V lost 0 bases to trimming and J lost 1 base, with 6 bases between them. The CDR3 loop spans 13 amino acids. Germline CDR1 GTSNPN, CDR2 SVGIG (reference sequence). The CDR3 DNA reads TGTGCCTGGAGTGTAGTGGGGAACACTGAAGCTTTCTTT. This codes for CAWSVVGNTEAFF.

J is TRBJ1-1 and V is TRBV28, with 7 bases fitting TRBD1. The junction had 20 bases not matched to a gene; V was cut back by 4 bases and J by 6 bases. The CDR3 runs to 18 residues. CDR1 MDHEN and CDR2 SYDVKM come from the germline V gene. The CDR3 DNA is TGTGCCAGCAGTTCCCGAAGGGGGCGACAGGGCCTGAGTGCTGAAGCTTTCTTT. It encodes CASSSRRGRQGLSAEAFF.

This clone was seen only a few times. The CDR3 sequence: CASSSGGAENTEAFF. CDR3 bases: TGTGCCAGTAGTAGTGGGGGGGCGGAAAACACTGAAGCTTTCTTT. The rearrangement links TRBV19 to TRBJ1-1; possible D gene TRBD1, 6 bases. The CDR3 is 15 amino acids. Germline V CDR1 and CDR2: LNHDA, SQIVND (reference sequence). Trimming pared 4 bases from V and 2 bases from J, leaving 14 bases between.

The rearrangement links TRBV29-1 to TRBJ2-7, with 8 positions matching TRBD1. This CDR3 has 13 residues. Germline trimming cut 6 bases from V and 5 bases from J; bases unmatched to any gene: 9. Germline V CDR1 and CDR2: SQVTM, ANQGSEA. The CDR3 is CSVGDRPRDEQYF. The CDR3, as DNA: TGCAGCGTCGGGGACAGGCCTAGGGACGAGCAGTACTTC.

The rearrangement links TRBV10-2 to TRBJ2-7; 8 bases match TRBD1. Looked up from germline, CDR1 is WSHSY and CDR2 is SAAADI. Unmatched junction bases numbered 10, after V lost 6 bases and J lost 6 bases. This CDR3 is built from 14 residues. The CDR3 is CASRQGGLEGEQYF. In nucleotides, the CDR3 is TGCGCCAGCAGACAGGGGGGCCTAGAGGGCGAGCAGTACTTC.

Concerning this clone: Other DNA sequences in this sample translate to the same CDR3. This chain uses TRBV19 with TRBJ2-1; maybe TRBD2 (5 bases). V was cut by 3 bases and J by 2 bases, with 11 bases left in between. The CDR3 loop spans 15 amino acids. The germline V gene encodes CDR1 LNHDA and CDR2 SQIVND (reference sequence). CDR3 residues: CASSIPGRTYNEQFF. CDR3 coding DNA: TGTGCCAGTAGTATTCCGGGGAGAACCTACAATGAGCAGTTCTTC.

This chain joins TRBV27 and TRBJ2-2; 13 bases line up with TRBD2. Germline V gives CDR1 MNHEY, CDR2 SMNVEV (reference sequence). V lost 8 bases to trimming and J lost 0 bases; unmatched junction nucleotides: 6. The CDR3 is 17 amino acids. CDR3 sequence: CASRPTSGRTNTGELFF. In DNA form, the CDR3 reads TGTGCCAGCCGACCGACTAGCGGGAGGACGAACACCGGGGAGCTGTTTTTT.

CDR3 sequence: CASSLQGARNTEAFF. The CDR3 DNA sequence: TGTGCCAGCAGCCTGCAGGGGGCGCGGAACACTGAAGCTTTCTTT. This sequence joins TRBV3-1 (or the pseudogene TRBV3-2) and TRBJ1-1, with TRBD1 identical over 8 bases. The CDR3 spans 15 residues. CDR1 and CDR2 (germline): LGHDT, YNNKEL (reference sequence). With V trimmed by 4 bases and J by 1 base, 5 bases remained unmatched.

The rearrangement uses TRBV7-6 and TRBJ2-1; a possible D gene is TRBD1 (5 bases). Germline V lookup: CDR1 SGHVS, CDR2 FNYEAQ. Trimming pared 1 base from V and 8 bases from J, leaving 12 bases between. This CDR3 has 14 amino acids. Written as DNA, the CDR3 is TGTGCCAGCAGCTTAGGGGCCCAGGGCCATGAGCAGTTCTTC. Amino acid sequence: CASSLGAQGHEQFF.

The rearrangement joins TRBV5-5 to TRBJ1-5; no reliable D call. The CDR3 runs to 14 residues. V dropped 2 bases and J dropped 2 bases, with 8 bases sitting between them. Germline CDR1 and CDR2: SGHKS and YYEKEE (reference sequence). The CDR3 coding sequence is TGTGCCAGCAGCTTTGAATTCCGCAATCAGCCCCAGCATTTT. Translating gives CASSFEFRNQPQHF. The variable domain in full, with the rest retrieved from reference TRBV5-5 and TRBJ1-5, is DAGVTQSPTHLIKTRGQQVTLRCSPISGHKSVSWYQQVLGQGPQFIFQYYEKEERGRGNFPDRFSARQFPNYSSELNVNALLLGDSALYLCASSFEFRNQPQHFGDGTRLSIL.

The chain uses TRBV7-2 and TRBJ2-7, with D tentatively TRBD1 (7 bases). This CDR3 comprises 13 residues. Germline CDR1 reads SGHTA; CDR2 reads FQGNSA. Trimming pared 7 bases from V and 5 bases from J, leaving 15 bases between. The CDR3 region is CASNPRGVDEQYF. The CDR3 DNA is TGTGCCAGCAACCCCAGGGGGGTGGACGAGCAGTACTTC.

The CDR3 DNA is TGCGCCAGCTCCATGGGGAGAGATCAGCCCCAGCATTTT. The encoded protein is CASSMGRDQPQHF. This rearrangement joins TRBV10-2 to TRBJ1-5; D ambiguous. V lost 8 bases and J lost 5, with 13 bases in between. The germline CDR1 and CDR2 sequences are WSHSY and SAAADI. The length of the CDR3 is 13 residues.

This sequence joins TRBV7-9 and TRBJ2-1; a weak D match, TRBD2 (5 bases). Germline CDR1 reads SEHNR; CDR2 reads FQNEAQ (reference sequence). V was cut by 7 bases and J by 6 bases, with 16 bases left in between. CDR3 length: 14 amino acids. The CDR3 nucleotides read TGTGCCAGCAACGAGGGAGCGCCCTCCAATGAGCAGTTCTTC. Translated, it gives CASNEGAPSNEQFF.

The chain recombines TRBV11-3 with TRBJ2-2; D gene unclear. The V gene lost 3 bases and the J gene lost 5 bases, with 7 bases spanning the gap. Germline loops: CDR1 SGHNT, CDR2 YENEEA. The CDR3 is 13 residues long. CDR3 DNA: TGTGCCAGCAGCTTCCGTGGAACCGGGGAGCTGTTTTTT. Amino acids: CASSFRGTGELFF.

This rearrangement joins TRBV10-2 to TRBJ1-5, with 9 nucleotides matching TRBD1. The CDR3 is 14 residues long. Trimming removed 9 bases from V and 0 bases from J; junction bases left unmatched: 3. Per the germline V gene, CDR1 is WSHSY and CDR2 is SAAADI. The CDR3 DNA follows: TGCGCCAGAGGGACAGGGAATAGCAATCAGCCCCAGCATTTT. Residues: CARGTGNSNQPQHF.